This T cell receptor (beta chain) came from a study of blood T cell repertoires in COVID-19. This clone was recorded only once. Profiled with immunoSEQ multiplex PCR; TCRdb holds only in-frame clones, not every one. Among roughly 120,000 clones listed, roughly 90% were seen once. The sequence derives from a human donor in a cohort sampled during active COVID-19. The sequenced material came from peripheral blood.

The CDR3 DNA reads TGCGCCAGCAGCCAAGTTGGAGCGGGCGCCCATGGCTACACCTTC. Amino acid sequence: CASSQVGAGAHGYTF. The chain uses TRBV4-1 and TRBJ1-2; D is ambiguous. CDR3 size: 15 residues. Looked up from germline, CDR1 is MGHRA and CDR2 is YSYEKL. Trimming pared 1 base from V and 6 bases from J, leaving 15 bases between.